The 14 T cell receptor beta chains below come from one sample, sequenced in a study of a mutant IDH1 vaccine in newly diagnosed glioma. The assay was immunoSEQ multiplex PCR, and TCRdb's table has in-frame clones only and misses some. This table has more than 30,000 clones, over 85% appearing once. Time point defined: week 47, end of study. Topical imiquimod was applied with each vaccine dose, which held 300 ug of mutant IDH1 20-mer peptide. These receptors' antigens are unknown. This specimen consisted of PBMCs, obtained from a glioma patient whose treatment included an IDH1 peptide vaccine. The source is a middle-aged man with glioma.

The CDR3, as DNA: TGTGCCAGCAGCGACTTAAGGAACAGAAACCAAGAGACCCAGTACTTC. Amino acid sequence: CASSDLRNRNQETQYF. V and J are TRBV21-1 and TRBJ2-5. TRBV21-1 is an annotated pseudogene. The CDR3 runs 16 residues.

V is TRBV28 and J is TRBJ1-2; 7 nucleotides line up with TRBD1. The CDR3 contains 17 residues. V lost 4 bases to trimming and J lost 3 bases; unmatched junction nucleotides: 14. From germline, CDR1 is MDHEN and CDR2 SYDVKM. The CDR3 DNA is TGTGCCAGCAGTTACATTGCCCCCAGGGGGGGCGACTATGGCTACACCTTC. It yields the protein CASSYIAPRGGDYGYTF.

The chain employs TRBV9 and TRBJ1-5; D gene ambiguous. The V end was cut by 0 bases, the J end by 4 bases, with 11 bases between. This CDR3 contains 15 residues. Looked up from germline, CDR1 is SGDLS and CDR2 is YYNGEE. This chain's CDR3 is CASSVDPGENQPQHF. CDR3 DNA sequence: TGTGCCAGCAGCGTAGACCCAGGAGAAAATCAGCCCCAGCATTTT.

The rearrangement links TRBV7-6 to TRBJ1-1; D ambiguous. Trimming removed 0 bases from V and 1 base from J, with 6 bases in between. Germline values: CDR1 SGHVS, CDR2 FNYEAQ. The CDR3 length is 14 residues. The CDR3 here is CASSLAAANTEAFF. CDR3 DNA: TGTGCCAGCAGCTTAGCCGCAGCGAACACTGAAGCTTTCTTT.

The chain couples TRBV5-1 to TRBJ1-1; 7 bases are a match to TRBD1. J was trimmed by 7 bases and V by 3 bases; bases with no gene match: 6. Germline V gives CDR1 SGHRS, CDR2 YFSETQ. The CDR3 is 13 residues long. CDR3 DNA sequence: TGCGCCAGCAGCTCACAGGGGCTGTTTGAAGCTTTCTTT. Protein product: CASSSQGLFEAFF.

This chain links TRBV6-5 with TRBJ1-4, with D possibly matching TRBD1 (5 bases). With 7 bases removed from V and 8 bases from J, the gap between germline ends came to 20 bases. This CDR3 is 15 amino acids long. Germline V gene data show CDR1 as MNHEY and CDR2 as SVGAGI. CDR3 region: CASNEGGGEREKLFF. The CDR3 coding sequence is TGTGCCAGCAACGAAGGCGGGGGGGAGAGGGAAAAACTGTTTTTT.

The chain employs TRBV5-1 and TRBJ2-1; possibly TRBD2 for D (5 bases). This CDR3 has 12 residues. CDR1 SGHRS and CDR2 YFSETQ come from the germline V gene. V lost 7 bases, J lost 6 bases, and 11 bases lay in between. CDR3 in DNA: TGCGCCAGCCGAGGGCCCGGCAATGAGCAGTTCTTC. Protein sequence: CASRGPGNEQFF.

The chain links TRBV4-2 to TRBJ2-7; the D is unclear. This CDR3 region has 12 residues. The ends were cut back, 0 bases at V and 8 bases at J, with 8 bases in the middle. The germline V gene has CDR1 LGHNA and CDR2 YNFKEQ. The CDR3 nucleotides are TGTGCCAGCAGCCAAGATCTAAATCAGCAGTACGTC. It specifies CASSQDLNQQYV.

This chain uses TRBV6-1 with TRBJ2-5; D unclear. The germline V gene encodes CDR1 MNHNS and CDR2 SASEGT. The CDR3 extends over 15 amino acids. The V gene lost 0 bases and the J gene lost 3 bases, with 11 bases spanning the gap. This CDR3 is CASSEAIIGEETQYF. The CDR3 nucleotides read TGTGCCAGCAGTGAAGCCATAATAGGAGAAGAGACCCAGTACTTC.

The CDR3 is CASSKGSIRSGEQFF. CDR3 bases: TGTGCCAGTAGTAAGGGCAGTATCAGGTCTGGGGAGCAGTTCTTC. V usage is TRBV19 and J usage is TRBJ2-1; unclear D gene. V lost 4 bases and J 10 bases, leaving 20 bases between the germline ends. The germline gives CDR1 LNHDA, CDR2 SQIVND (reference sequence). CDR3 length: 15 residues.

The chain joins TRBV5-1 to TRBJ1-1; 12 bases are shared with TRBD1. V lost 4 bases and J lost 3; bases outside the gene matches: 13. This CDR3 contains 18 residues. Looked up from germline, CDR1 is SGHRS and CDR2 is YFSETQ. Written as DNA, the CDR3 is TGCGCCAGCAGCCCTGGCCATTCGGGACAGGGGGCACACACTGAAGCTTTCTTT. Amino acid sequence: CASSPGHSGQGAHTEAFF.

This clone has just one count. The rearrangement links TRBV2 to TRBJ2-7, with D tentatively TRBD1 (6 bases). The V end was cut by 4 bases, the J end by 0 bases, with 13 bases between. The CDR3 extends over 15 amino acids. The germline gives CDR1 SNHLY, CDR2 FYNNEI. The CDR3 reads CASSVYGGHSYEQYF. DNA of the CDR3: TGTGCCAGCAGTGTGTATGGGGGCCACTCCTACGAGCAGTACTTC.

V and J are TRBV7-6 and TRBJ2-7, with D possibly being TRBD2 (5 bases). CDR3 length: 12 residues. V gave up 2 bases and J gave up 6 bases, with 8 bases separating them. Germline V gives CDR1 SGHVS, CDR2 FNYEAQ. CDR3 amino acids: CASSLRGSEQYF. CDR3 nucleotide sequence: TGTGCCAGCAGCTTACGAGGGAGCGAGCAGTACTTC.

This chain connects TRBV9 to TRBJ2-5; D is ambiguous. CDR1 and CDR2 from the germline V gene are SGDLS and YYNGEE. The CDR3 sequence is 15 residues long. V dropped 0 bases and J dropped 0 bases, with 9 bases sitting between them. Here the CDR3 reads CASSVGLGYQETQYF. DNA of the CDR3: TGTGCCAGCAGCGTAGGTCTAGGGTACCAAGAGACCCAGTACTTC.